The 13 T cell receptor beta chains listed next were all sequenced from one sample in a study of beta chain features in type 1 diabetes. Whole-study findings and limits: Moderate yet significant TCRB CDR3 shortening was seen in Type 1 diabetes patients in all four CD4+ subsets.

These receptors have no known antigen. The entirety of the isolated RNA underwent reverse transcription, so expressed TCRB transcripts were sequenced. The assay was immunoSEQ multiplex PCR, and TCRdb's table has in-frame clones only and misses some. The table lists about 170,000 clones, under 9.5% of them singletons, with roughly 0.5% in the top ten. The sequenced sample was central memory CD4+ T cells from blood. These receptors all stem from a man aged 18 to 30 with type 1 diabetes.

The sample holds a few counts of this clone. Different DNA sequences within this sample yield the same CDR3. The CDR3 spells CASSLYYEQYF. CDR3 sequence (DNA): TGTGCCAGCAGCTTATACTACGAGCAGTACTTC. The chain joins TRBV7-2 to TRBJ2-7; D not resolved. Germline values: CDR1 SGHTA, CDR2 FQGNSA. V was cut by 2 bases and J by 3 bases, with 2 bases left in between. The CDR3 contains 11 residues.

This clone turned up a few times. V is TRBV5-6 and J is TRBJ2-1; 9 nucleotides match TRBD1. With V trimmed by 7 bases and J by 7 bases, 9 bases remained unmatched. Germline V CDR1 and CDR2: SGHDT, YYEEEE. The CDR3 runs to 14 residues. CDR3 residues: CASGRTGARNEQFF. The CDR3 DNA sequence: TGTGCCAGCGGACGGACAGGGGCGCGTAATGAGCAGTTCTTC.

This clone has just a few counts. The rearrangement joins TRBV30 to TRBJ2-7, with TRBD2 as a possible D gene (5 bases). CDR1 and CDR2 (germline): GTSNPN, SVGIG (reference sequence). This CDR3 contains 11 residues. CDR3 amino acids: CAGNSGYEQYF. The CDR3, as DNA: TGTGCGGGAAACTCGGGGTACGAGCAGTACTTC.

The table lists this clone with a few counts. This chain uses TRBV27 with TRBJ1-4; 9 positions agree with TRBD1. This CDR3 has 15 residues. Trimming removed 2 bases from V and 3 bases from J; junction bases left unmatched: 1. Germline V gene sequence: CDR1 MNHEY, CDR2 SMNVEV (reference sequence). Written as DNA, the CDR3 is TGTGCCAGCAGTTTAGGGACAGGGTCTAATGAAAAACTGTTTTTT. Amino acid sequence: CASSLGTGSNEKLFF.

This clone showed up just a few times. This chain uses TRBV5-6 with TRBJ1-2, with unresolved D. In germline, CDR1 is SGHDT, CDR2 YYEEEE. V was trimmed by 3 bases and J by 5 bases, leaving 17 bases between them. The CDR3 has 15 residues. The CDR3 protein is CASSSPRSGTYGYTF. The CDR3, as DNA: TGTGCCAGCAGCTCTCCCCGGAGTGGTACTTATGGCTACACCTTC.

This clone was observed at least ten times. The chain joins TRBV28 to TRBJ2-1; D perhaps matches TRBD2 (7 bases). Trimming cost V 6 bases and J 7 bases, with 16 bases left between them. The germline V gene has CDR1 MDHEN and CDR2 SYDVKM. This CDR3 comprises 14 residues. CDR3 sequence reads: CASRGGGVGNEQFF. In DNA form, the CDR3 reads TGTGCCAGCAGAGGAGGGGGGGTTGGAAATGAGCAGTTCTTC.

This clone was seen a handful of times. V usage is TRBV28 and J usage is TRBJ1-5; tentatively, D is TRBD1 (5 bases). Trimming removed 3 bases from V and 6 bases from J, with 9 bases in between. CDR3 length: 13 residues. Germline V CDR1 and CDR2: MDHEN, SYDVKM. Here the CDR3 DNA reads TGTGCCAGCAGTTTTACAGGCGCTCAGCCCCAGCATTTT. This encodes CASSFTGAQPQHF.

The DNA of the CDR3 is TGTGCCAGCTCGTGGACAGGGGGAAGAACTGAAGCTTTCTTT. It encodes CASSWTGGRTEAFF. The chain carries TRBV18 and TRBJ1-1; 10 bases are shared with TRBD1. Unmatched junction bases numbered 6, after V lost 6 bases and J lost 5 bases. The germline V gene encodes CDR1 KGHSH and CDR2 LQKENI. The CDR3 runs to 14 residues. The whole variable domain, remainder taken from reference TRBV18 and TRBJ1-1, is NAGVMQNPRHLVRRRGQEARLRCSPMKGHSHVYWYRQLPEEGLKFMVYLQKENIIDESGMPKERFSAEFPKEGPSILRIQQVVRGDSAAYFCASSWTGGRTEAFFGQGTRLTVV.

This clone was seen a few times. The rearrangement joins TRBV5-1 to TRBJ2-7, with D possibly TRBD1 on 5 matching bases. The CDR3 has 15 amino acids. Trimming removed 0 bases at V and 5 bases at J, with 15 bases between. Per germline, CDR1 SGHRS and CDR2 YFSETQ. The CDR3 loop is CASSLEGQGGNEQYF. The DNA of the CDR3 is TGCGCCAGCAGCTTGGAGGGCCAGGGTGGGAACGAGCAGTACTTC.

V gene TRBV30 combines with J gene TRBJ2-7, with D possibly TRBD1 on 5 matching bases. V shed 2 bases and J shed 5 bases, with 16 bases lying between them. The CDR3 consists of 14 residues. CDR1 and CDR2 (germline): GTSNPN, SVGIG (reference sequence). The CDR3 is CAWSFGRVADEQYF. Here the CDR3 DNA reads TGTGCCTGGAGTTTCGGCAGGGTAGCTGACGAGCAGTACTTC.

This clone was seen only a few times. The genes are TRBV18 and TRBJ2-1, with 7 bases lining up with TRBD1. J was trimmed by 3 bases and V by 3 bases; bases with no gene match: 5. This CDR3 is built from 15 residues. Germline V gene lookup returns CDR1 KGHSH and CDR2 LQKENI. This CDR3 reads CASSPGQGDYNEQFF. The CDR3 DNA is TGTGCCAGCTCACCGGGGCAGGGGGACTACAATGAGCAGTTCTTC.

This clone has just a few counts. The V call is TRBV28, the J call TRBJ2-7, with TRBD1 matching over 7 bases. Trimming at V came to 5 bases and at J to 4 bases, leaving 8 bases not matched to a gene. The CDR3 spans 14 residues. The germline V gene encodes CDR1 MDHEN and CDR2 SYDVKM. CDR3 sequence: CASSTSTGWYEQYF. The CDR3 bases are TGTGCCAGCAGTACCTCGACAGGGTGGTACGAGCAGTACTTC.

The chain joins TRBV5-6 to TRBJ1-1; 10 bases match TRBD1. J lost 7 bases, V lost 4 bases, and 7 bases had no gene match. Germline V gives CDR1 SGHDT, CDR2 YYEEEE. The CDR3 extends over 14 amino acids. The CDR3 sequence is CASSPLGQGLEAFF. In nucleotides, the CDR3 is TGTGCCAGCAGCCCCTTGGGACAGGGGCTTGAAGCTTTCTTT.